Following are 7 T cell receptor beta chains from one sample sequenced in a study of CD8+ T cells in alopecia areata. Extraction of RNA preceded its reverse transcription into cDNA, which served as the sequencing template. Method: immunoSEQ multiplex PCR; TCRdb's copy keeps in-frame clones and lacks some. Among around 160,000 clones listed, 47% were seen once. The sample comprised CD4+ T cells sorted from blood. Receptors were obtained from a human donor with alopecia areata.

The chain couples TRBV7-9 to TRBJ2-1, with a tentative D call TRBD1 (6 bases). The CDR3 runs 14 residues. The ends were cut back, 1 base at V and 3 bases at J, with 7 bases in the middle. Per germline, CDR1 SEHNR and CDR2 FQNEAQ (reference sequence). The CDR3 nucleotides read TGTGCCAGCAGCTTAGAGGGGGACTACAATGAGCAGTTCTTC. Residues: CASSLEGDYNEQFF.

The V gene is TRBV11-2, the J gene TRBJ1-1; D remains ambiguous. Trimming removed 0 bases at V and 8 bases at J, with 13 bases between. Germline V gene lookup returns CDR1 SGHAT and CDR2 FQNNGV. The CDR3 spans 14 residues. In DNA, the CDR3 is TGTGCCAGCAGCTTAGATTCACTTAGAGACGAAGCTTTCTTT. This translates into CASSLDSLRDEAFF.

This chain joins TRBV5-1 and TRBJ1-1; D possibly corresponds to TRBD1 (5 bases). Germline lookup yields CDR1 SGHRS and CDR2 YFSETQ. V was shortened by 2 bases and J by 5 bases, with 16 bases between the two germline ends. CDR3 length: 15 amino acids. This chain's CDR3 is CASSFHLGTGTEAFF. CDR3 DNA: TGCGCCAGCAGCTTTCACCTCGGGACGGGGACTGAAGCTTTCTTT.

This sequence joins TRBV28 and TRBJ2-7; TRBD1 agrees at 8 bases. V was pared by 6 bases and J by 2 bases, with 6 bases of the junction left unmatched. The CDR3 loop spans 14 amino acids. The germline CDR1 and CDR2 sequences are MDHEN and SYDVKM. CDR3 region: CASRTNRGAYEQYF. DNA for the CDR3: TGTGCCAGCAGAACTAACAGGGGGGCCTACGAGCAGTACTTC.

The table lists this clone with a few counts. The chain has TRBV18 and TRBJ1-2, with unresolved D. The V end was cut by 2 bases, the J end by 7 bases, with 14 bases between. From germline, CDR1 is KGHSH and CDR2 LQKENI. The length of the CDR3 is 14 residues. The CDR3 protein is CASSPSYLGGGYTF. The CDR3 DNA follows: TGTGCCAGCTCACCATCGTACCTCGGTGGTGGCTACACCTTC.

The genes are TRBV29-1 and TRBJ2-3, with 10 bases fitting TRBD1. The V gene end was trimmed by 4 bases and the J gene end by 4 bases; junction bases not matched to a gene: 8. This CDR3 comprises 15 residues. The germline V gene has CDR1 SQVTM and CDR2 ANQGSEA. The CDR3 coding sequence is TGCAGCGTTGTGGGCAGACAGGGGGCATCAGATACGCAGTATTTT. Amino acid sequence: CSVVGRQGASDTQYF.

The V and J genes are TRBV28 and TRBJ1-1, with D hard to call. V lost 10 bases to trimming and J lost 4 bases, with 19 bases between them. The CDR3 consists of 14 residues. CDR1 MDHEN and CDR2 SYDVKM come from the germline V gene. The CDR3 DNA follows: TGTGCCACCCTAGAGCCAGGTCGGGGCACTGAAGCTTTCTTT. It yields the protein CATLEPGRGTEAFF.